Shown below are 14 T cell receptor beta chains from a single sample sequenced in a study of Ad26.COV2.S vaccination and SARS-CoV-2 variants. Treatment specified: roughly 18 received Ad26.COV2.S at low or high dose, single or two shots; about 5 received placebo; per-sample allocation not given. Samples came from day 63 after the first vaccine or placebo injection. Produced via immunoSEQ multiplex PCR; TCRdb's table is partial and in-frame only. The sample contains 440,000 or so clones, around 92% of which appear only once. The sequencing used peripheral blood, collected in a trial of Ad26.COV2.S vaccine versus placebo. All receptors derive from a person between 18 and 65 years old who received the Ad26.COV2.S COVID-19 vaccine or a placebo.

V usage is TRBV25-1 and J usage is TRBJ2-5; 10 nucleotides align to TRBD2. The V gene's germline CDR1 is MGHDK and CDR2 SYGVNS. J lost 4 bases, V lost 0 bases, and 8 bases had no gene match. The CDR3 is made up of 17 amino acids. The CDR3 DNA follows: TGTGCCAGCAGTGAATATAAGCGGGGGGGCCTCAGAGAGACCCAGTACTTC. Amino acid sequence: CASSEYKRGGLRETQYF. Looking up the rest from reference TRBV25-1 and TRBJ2-5 gives the full variable domain: EADIYQTPRYLVIGTGKKITLECSQTMGHDKMYWYQQDPGMELHLIHYSYGVNSTEKGDLSSESTVSRIRTEHFPLTLESARPSHTSQYLCASSEYKRGGLRETQYFGPGTRLLVL.

The chain couples TRBV7-8 to TRBJ2-3; weak D call: TRBD2 (7 bases). The V gene lost 0 bases and the J gene lost 5 bases, with 9 bases spanning the gap. Germline CDR1 and CDR2: SGHVS and FQNEAQ. The CDR3 contains 14 residues. The CDR3 spells CASSLAGGQDTQYF. The CDR3 region has the DNA TGTGCCAGCAGCTTAGCGGGGGGGCAAGATACGCAGTATTTT. The entire variable domain, with the rest obtained from reference TRBV7-8 and TRBJ2-3, is as follows: GAGVSQSPRYKVAKRGQDVALRCDPISGHVSLFWYQQALGQGPEFLTYFQNEAQLDKSGLPSDRFFAERPEGSVSTLKIQRTQQEDSAVYLCASSLAGGQDTQYFGPGTRLTVL.

This chain uses TRBV6-6 with TRBJ2-3; 10 bases map to TRBD1. Unmatched junction bases numbered 6, after V lost 11 bases and J lost 1 base. Germline V lookup: CDR1 MNHNY, CDR2 SVGAGI (reference sequence). This CDR3 region has 14 residues. The CDR3 bases are TGTGCCGGGGACAGGGGCCCGGGCACAGATACGCAGTATTTT. Protein sequence: CAGDRGPGTDTQYF.

Worth noting for this clone: One end of the junction fails to match germline, which may point to a read error. The V and J genes are TRBV5-1 and TRBJ1-1; D not resolved. The CDR3 runs to 12 residues. Germline V gene lookup returns CDR1 SGHRS and CDR2 YFSETQ. In nucleotides, the CDR3 is TGCGCCAGCAGGTTGGGTATTTCTGAAGCTTTCTTT. Encoded protein: CASRLGISEAFF.

The chain couples TRBV5-1 to TRBJ2-1; TRBD2 aligns across 7 bases. The J segment lost 4 bases and the V segment lost 3 bases, leaving 7 bases of the junction unmatched. The CDR3 spans 15 residues. Germline V gene lookup returns CDR1 SGHRS and CDR2 YFSETQ. CDR3 region: CASSSGGLGYNEQFF. In nucleotides, the CDR3 is TGCGCCAGCAGCTCGGGCGGACTAGGGTACAATGAGCAGTTCTTC. Looking up the rest from reference TRBV5-1 and TRBJ2-1 gives the full variable domain: KAGVTQTPRYLIKTRGQQVTLSCSPISGHRSVSWYQQTPGQGLQFLFEYFSETQRNKGNFPGRFSGRQFSNSRSEMNVSTLELGDSALYLCASSSGGLGYNEQFFGPGTRLTVL.

J is TRBJ2-7 and V is TRBV12-3 or TRBV12-4, with D possibly TRBD1 on 5 matching bases. This CDR3 is built from 12 residues. Trimming removed 0 bases from V and 7 bases from J, with 7 bases in between. The CDR3 coding sequence is TGTGCCAGCAGTTTAGCAGGGGTGGAGCAGTACTTC. This sequence encodes CASSLAGVEQYF.

This chain connects TRBV10-3 to TRBJ2-3; 7 bases line up with TRBD2. Germline CDR1 and CDR2: ENHRY and SYGVKD. The CDR3 runs 15 residues. V was clipped by 3 bases and J by 11 bases; unmatched bases: 14. The CDR3 region has the DNA TGTGCCATCAGTGACCCGGGACTACCGTCGGGGGTGCAGTATTTT. Translating it yields CAISDPGLPSGVQYF.

This clone was observed once. The chain couples TRBV11-2 to TRBJ2-7, with D possibly matching TRBD1 (5 bases). There are 16 residues in the CDR3. Trimming removed 7 bases at V and 5 bases at J, with 24 bases between. Germline assignment: CDR1 SGHAT and CDR2 FQNNGV. The CDR3 region is CASTKRSFLQGDEQYF. CDR3 nucleotides: TGTGCCAGCACCAAGAGGTCCTTCCTCCAAGGGGACGAGCAGTACTTC.

This chain uses TRBV3-1 (or the pseudogene TRBV3-2) with TRBJ2-2; a possible D gene is TRBD2 (6 bases). The CDR3 runs to 14 residues. V dropped 8 bases and J dropped 2 bases, with 12 bases sitting between them. Germline loops: CDR1 LGHDT, CDR2 YNNKEL (reference sequence). CDR3 region: CASLRDSNTGELFF. The CDR3, as DNA: TGTGCCAGCCTAAGGGACTCCAACACCGGGGAGCTGTTTTTT.

This clone was recorded once. This CDR3 reads CASSLYSTSSSHNEQFF. In DNA, the CDR3 is TGTGCCAGCAGCTTATATTCCACTAGTTCCTCGCACAATGAGCAGTTCTTC. The J gene is TRBJ2-1, the V gene TRBV7-2, with a weak D call TRBD2 (5 bases). V lost 2 bases and J 5 bases, leaving 19 bases between the germline ends. This CDR3 comprises 17 residues. Germline V gene data show CDR1 as SGHTA and CDR2 as FQGNSA. Filled out from reference TRBV7-2 and TRBJ2-1, the complete variable domain reads GAGVSQSPSNKVTEKGKDVELRCDPISGHTALYWYRQSLGQGLEFLIYFQGNSAPDKSGLPSDRFSAERTGGSVSTLTIQRTQQEDSAVYLCASSLYSTSSSHNEQFFGPGTRLTVL.

The chain carries TRBV6-2 or TRBV6-3 and TRBJ2-3, with 9 positions matching TRBD1. There are 15 residues in the CDR3. The V and J ends lost 2 bases and 2 bases, in that order; junction bases with no gene match: 2. The germline gives CDR1 MNHEY, CDR2 SVGEGT. CDR3 sequence: CASSYGTGITDTQYF. As DNA, the CDR3 is TGTGCCAGCAGTTACGGGACAGGGATCACAGATACGCAGTATTTT.

The chain employs TRBV12-3 or TRBV12-4 and TRBJ2-7, with a possible D match to TRBD2 (5 bases). The CDR3 extends over 13 amino acids. The ends were cut back, 6 bases at V and 5 bases at J, with 14 bases in the middle. The CDR3, as DNA: TGTGCCAGCAGCCCGACGGGGAGTCACGAGCAGTACTTC. As protein: CASSPTGSHEQYF.

This chain connects TRBV3-1 (or the pseudogene TRBV3-2) to TRBJ1-2; D is perhaps TRBD1 (5 bases). The V end was cut by 2 bases, the J end by 11 bases, with 12 bases between. The CDR3 contains 12 residues. The germline gives CDR1 LGHDT, CDR2 YNNKEL (reference sequence). The CDR3 sequence is CASSQTGTTYTF. CDR3 in DNA: TGTGCCAGCAGCCAAACCGGGACTACTTACACCTTC.

The chain carries TRBV5-1 and TRBJ2-7, with D possibly being TRBD2 (6 bases). Per germline, CDR1 SGHRS and CDR2 YFSETQ. The CDR3 is 14 residues long. The V end was cut by 2 bases, the J end by 2 bases, with 11 bases between. CDR3 protein: CASSFGEVPYEQYF. The CDR3 bases are TGCGCCAGCAGCTTTGGGGAGGTCCCCTACGAGCAGTACTTC. The entire variable domain, with the rest obtained from reference TRBV5-1 and TRBJ2-7, is as follows: KAGVTQTPRYLIKTRGQQVTLSCSPISGHRSVSWYQQTPGQGLQFLFEYFSETQRNKGNFPGRFSGRQFSNSRSEMNVSTLELGDSALYLCASSFGEVPYEQYFGPGTRLTVT.